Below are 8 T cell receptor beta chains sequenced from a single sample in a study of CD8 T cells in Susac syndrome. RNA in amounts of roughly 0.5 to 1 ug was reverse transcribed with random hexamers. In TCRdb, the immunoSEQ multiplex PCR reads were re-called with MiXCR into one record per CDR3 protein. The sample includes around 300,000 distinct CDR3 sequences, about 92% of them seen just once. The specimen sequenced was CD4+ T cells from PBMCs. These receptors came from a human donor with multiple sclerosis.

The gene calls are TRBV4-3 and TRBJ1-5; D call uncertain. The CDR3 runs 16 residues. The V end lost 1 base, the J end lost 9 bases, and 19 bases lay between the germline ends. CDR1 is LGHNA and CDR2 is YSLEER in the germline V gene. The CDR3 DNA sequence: TGCGCCAGCAGCCAAGGAGTAGGAACGGGTATTGGGCCCCAGCATTTT. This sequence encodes CASSQGVGTGIGPQHF.

In DNA form, the CDR3 reads TGTGCCAGCAGTTTAGGTGCGACAGGGGTGCAGCCCCAGCATTTT. It codes for CASSLGATGVQPQHF. The J gene is TRBJ1-5, the V gene TRBV12-3 or TRBV12-4; 8 positions agree with TRBD1. This CDR3 contains 15 residues. V was pared by 1 base and J by 7 bases, with 6 bases of the junction left unmatched.

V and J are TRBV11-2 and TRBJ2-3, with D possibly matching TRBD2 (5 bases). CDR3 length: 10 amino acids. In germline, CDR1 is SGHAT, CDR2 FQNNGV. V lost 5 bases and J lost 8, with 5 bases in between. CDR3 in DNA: TGTGCCAGCAGCCGGGGTACGCAGTATTTT. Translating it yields CASSRGTQYF.

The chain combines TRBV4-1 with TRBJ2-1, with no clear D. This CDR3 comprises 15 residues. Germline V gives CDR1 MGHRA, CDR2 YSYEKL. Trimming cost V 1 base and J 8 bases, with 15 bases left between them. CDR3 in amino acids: CASSQVGLVRDEQFF. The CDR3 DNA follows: TGCGCCAGCAGCCAAGTAGGATTAGTACGCGATGAGCAGTTCTTC.

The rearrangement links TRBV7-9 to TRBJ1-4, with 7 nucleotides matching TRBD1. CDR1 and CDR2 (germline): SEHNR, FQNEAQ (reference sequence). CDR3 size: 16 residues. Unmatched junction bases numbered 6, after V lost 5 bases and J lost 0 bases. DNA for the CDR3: TGTGCCAGCAGCCCTTTGGGACAGACAACTAATGAAAAACTGTTTTTT. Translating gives CASSPLGQTTNEKLFF.

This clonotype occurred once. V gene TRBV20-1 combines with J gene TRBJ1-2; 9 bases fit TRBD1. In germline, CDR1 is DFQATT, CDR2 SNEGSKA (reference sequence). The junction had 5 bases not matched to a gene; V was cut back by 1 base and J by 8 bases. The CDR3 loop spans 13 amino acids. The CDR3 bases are TGCAGTGCTAGAGTGAACAGGGGGCGAGGCTACACCTTC. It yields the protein CSARVNRGRGYTF.

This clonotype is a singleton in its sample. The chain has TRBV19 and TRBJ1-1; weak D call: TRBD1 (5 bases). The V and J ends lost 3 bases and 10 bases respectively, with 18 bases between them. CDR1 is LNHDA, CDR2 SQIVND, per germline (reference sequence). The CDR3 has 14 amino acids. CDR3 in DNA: TGTGCCAGTAGTATTACAGGACCCTCTATCGGAGCTTTCTTT. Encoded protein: CASSITGPSIGAFF.

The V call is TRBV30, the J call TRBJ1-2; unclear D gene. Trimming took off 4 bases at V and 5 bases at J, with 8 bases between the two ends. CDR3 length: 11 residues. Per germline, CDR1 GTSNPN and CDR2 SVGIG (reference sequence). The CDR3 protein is CAWMIGYGYTF. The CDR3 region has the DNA TGTGCCTGGATGATAGGGTATGGCTACACCTTC.